What follows are 27 T cell receptor beta chains derived from one specimen sequenced in a study of T cell responses to AZD1222 COVID-19 vaccine. TCRdb keeps only in-frame clones here, not all; method: immunoSEQ multiplex PCR. The data hold 100,000 or so clones, with more than 70% observed a single time. The sequencing here drew on peripheral blood, taken on day 0 of AZD1222 vaccination. These receptors were taken from an adult in good health.

This rearrangement joins TRBV5-1 to TRBJ2-7; 9 bases agree with TRBD1. The junction had 10 bases not matched to a gene; V was cut back by 3 bases and J by 3 bases. This CDR3 has 16 amino acids. The germline gives CDR1 SGHRS, CDR2 YFSETQ. Here the CDR3 DNA reads TGCGCCAGCAGCTCACACCCGGGACAGGGTCACTACGAGCAGTACTTC. The encoded protein is CASSSHPGQGHYEQYF.

The chain recombines TRBV13 with TRBJ1-2; D perhaps matches TRBD1 (6 bases). The germline V gene has CDR1 PRHDT and CDR2 FYEKMQ (reference sequence). V was pared by 0 bases and J by 4 bases, with 15 bases between. CDR3 size: 16 residues. CDR3 DNA: TGTGCCAGCAGCTTAGGTCGGGGCAGGGGAGGCTATGGCTACACCTTC. It yields the protein CASSLGRGRGGYGYTF.

In its sample, this clone was seen a few times. The chain links TRBV19 to TRBJ1-2; the match to TRBD1 covers 8 bases. After removal of 1 base from V and 2 bases from J, the junction contained 3 bases not matched to a gene. There are 15 residues in the CDR3. From germline, CDR1 is LNHDA and CDR2 SQIVND (reference sequence). The CDR3 DNA reads as TGTGCCAGTAGTATAGCCTGGACAGGGAACTATGGCTACACCTTC. Encoded protein: CASSIAWTGNYGYTF.

The genes are TRBV28 and TRBJ1-2; 8 nucleotides agree with TRBD1. The J segment lost 8 bases and the V segment lost 3 bases, leaving 8 bases of the junction unmatched. Looked up from germline, CDR1 is MDHEN and CDR2 is SYDVKM. The CDR3 extends over 14 amino acids. The chain's CDR3 is CASSLGTGGSGYTF. The DNA of the CDR3 is TGTGCCAGCAGTTTGGGGACAGGAGGCTCGGGCTACACCTTC.

The chain combines TRBV28 with TRBJ2-1; 7 bases are shared with TRBD2. The CDR3 runs to 12 residues. Germline V lookup: CDR1 MDHEN, CDR2 SYDVKM. Germline trimming cut 5 bases from V and 9 bases from J; bases unmatched to any gene: 4. For the CDR3, the DNA is TGTGCCAGCAGTCAGACTAGCTTTGAGCAGTTCTTC. Translating gives CASSQTSFEQFF.

This clone was recorded once. This rearrangement joins TRBV30 to TRBJ2-1; D is undetermined. Trimming cost V 2 bases and J 8 bases, with 7 bases left between them. CDR3 length: 11 amino acids. CDR1 and CDR2 (germline): GTSNPN, SVGIG (reference sequence). CDR3 protein: CAWSLFYEQFF. The CDR3 coding sequence is TGTGCCTGGAGTTTGTTCTATGAGCAGTTCTTC.

V and J are TRBV28 and TRBJ1-2; D unclear. Between the trimmed V and J ends, which lost 4 bases and 3 bases, there was a span of 15 bases. This CDR3 spans 15 amino acids. Germline values: CDR1 MDHEN, CDR2 SYDVKM. The CDR3 DNA reads TGTGCCAGCAGTTCCTCAAGGATTTCGGACTATGGCTACACCTTC. This gives the protein CASSSSRISDYGYTF.

As regards this clone: A junction boundary mismatches the germline segment, possibly from a read error. V gene TRBV12-3 or TRBV12-4 combines with J gene TRBJ2-5; D is undetermined. The length of the CDR3 is 12 residues. CDR3 coding DNA: TGTGCCAGCAGTGCGCGGCAAGGGACCCAGTACTTC. Protein sequence: CASSARQGTQYF.

The V gene is TRBV4-1, the J gene TRBJ2-7; D may correspond to TRBD1 or TRBD2 (5 bases each). Germline V lookup: CDR1 MGHRA, CDR2 YSYEKL. Trimming left V 1 base short and J 5 bases short, with 15 bases between. The length of the CDR3 is 15 residues. CDR3 sequence: CASSQGFGIGDEQYF. The CDR3 DNA is TGCGCCAGCAGCCAAGGGTTCGGGATAGGGGACGAGCAGTACTTC.

The genes are TRBV19 and TRBJ2-1, with 11 positions matching TRBD2. Unmatched junction bases numbered 10, after V lost 0 bases and J lost 0 bases. The CDR3 is 20 residues long. CDR1 and CDR2 (germline): LNHDA, SQIVND (reference sequence). DNA of the CDR3: TGTGCCAGTAGTATAGAACCGGGACTAGCGGTGGGTCGCTCCTACAATGAGCAGTTCTTC. Its protein product is CASSIEPGLAVGRSYNEQFF.

The chain carries TRBV5-1 and TRBJ1-6; D unclear. Germline CDR1 SGHRS, CDR2 YFSETQ. The CDR3 has 12 amino acids. Trimming removed 2 bases from V and 7 bases from J, with 4 bases in between. CDR3 DNA sequence: TGCGCCAGCAGCTTTCTGAATTCACCCCTCCACTTT. Translating gives CASSFLNSPLHF. Based on the CDR3 plus reference TRBV5-1 and TRBJ1-6, the full variable domain is KAGVTQTPRYLIKTRGQQVTLSCSPISGHRSVSWYQQTPGQGLQFLFEYFSETQRNKGNFPGRFSGRQFSNSRSEMNVSTLELGDSALYLCASSFLNSPLHFGNGTRLTVT.

The chain is built from TRBV6-6 and TRBJ2-3; no definite D call. Trimming took off 8 bases at V and 2 bases at J, with 11 bases between the two ends. This CDR3 is 13 amino acids long. Germline V gene data show CDR1 as MNHNY and CDR2 as SVGAGI (reference sequence). The CDR3 here is CASQQAATDTQYF. For the CDR3, the DNA is TGTGCCAGCCAGCAGGCGGCCACAGATACGCAGTATTTT.

This clone was observed once. The chain couples TRBV19 to TRBJ1-5; D uncertain. This CDR3 is built from 14 residues. V was pared by 7 bases and J by 6 bases, with 16 bases between. The germline V gene encodes CDR1 LNHDA and CDR2 SQIVND (reference sequence). The CDR3 is CASKGGRGSQPQHF. DNA for the CDR3: TGTGCCAGTAAAGGAGGAAGAGGTTCTCAGCCCCAGCATTTT.

Only one count was recorded for this clone. The chain links TRBV7-3 to TRBJ2-3; D remains ambiguous. This CDR3 spans 14 amino acids. Trimming removed 5 bases from V and 2 bases from J, with 11 bases in between. Germline loops: CDR1 SGHTA, CDR2 FQGTGA. CDR3 sequence (DNA): TGTGCCAGCAGCCATCGCCCGAACACAGATACGCAGTATTTT. This translates into CASSHRPNTDTQYF.

The V gene is TRBV3-1 (or the pseudogene TRBV3-2), the J gene TRBJ1-5, with a possible D match to TRBD1 (6 bases). This CDR3 spans 13 amino acids. With 6 bases removed from V and 7 bases from J, the gap between germline ends came to 13 bases. Germline V CDR1 and CDR2: LGHDT, YNNKEL (reference sequence). This CDR3 is CASSDRPWQPQHF. The CDR3 DNA sequence: TGTGCCAGCAGTGACAGGCCCTGGCAGCCCCAGCATTTT.

This clone was counted once. J is TRBJ1-4 and V is TRBV9, with 12 bases fitting TRBD1. This CDR3 is built from 20 residues. Germline values: CDR1 SGDLS, CDR2 YYNGEE. V lost 4 bases, J lost 7 bases, and 20 bases stayed unmatched. The CDR3 loop reads CASSSSSVVGQGALIEKLFF. DNA of the CDR3: TGTGCCAGCAGCTCCTCCAGCGTAGTGGGACAGGGGGCTTTAATTGAAAAACTGTTTTTT.

This clone appeared a single time. V gene TRBV6-5 combines with J gene TRBJ1-2, with a tentative D call TRBD1 (6 bases). V gave up 4 bases and J gave up 4 bases, with 10 bases separating them. This CDR3 region has 13 residues. Germline V gene sequence: CDR1 MNHEY, CDR2 SVGAGI. CDR3 loop: CASSSRTVYGYTF. The DNA of the CDR3 is TGTGCCAGCAGTTCCCGGACAGTCTATGGCTACACCTTC.

The CDR3 spells CASSYSTGQEAFF. CDR3 DNA: TGTGCCAGCAGTTACTCTACGGGACAAGAAGCTTTCTTT. V usage is TRBV6-5 and J usage is TRBJ1-1, with D possibly TRBD1 on 6 matching bases. CDR3 size: 13 residues. V lost 0 bases, J lost 8 bases, and 10 bases lay in between. Germline CDR1 is MNHEY and CDR2 is SVGAGI.

The chain has TRBV2 and TRBJ2-7; the D gene is possibly TRBD2 (6 bases). Germline values: CDR1 SNHLY, CDR2 FYNNEI. Trimming shortened V by 6 bases and J by 6 bases, and 15 bases separated the two germline ends. This CDR3 has 13 amino acids. CDR3 in amino acids: CASRRDSMAEQYF. CDR3 nucleotides: TGTGCCAGCAGGAGGGACTCGATGGCCGAGCAGTACTTC. Complete variable domain (other parts from reference TRBV2 and TRBJ2-7): EPEVTQTPSHQVTQMGQEVILRCVPISNHLYFYWYRQILGQKVEFLVSFYNNEISEKSEIFDDQFSVERPDGSNFTLKIRSTKLEDSAMYFCASRRDSMAEQYFGPGTRLTVT.

J is TRBJ1-4 and V is TRBV5-1; D gene ambiguous. The CDR3 runs 16 residues. Per the germline V gene, CDR1 is SGHRS and CDR2 is YFSETQ. The germline V and J ends were trimmed by 0 bases and 4 bases, with 13 bases remaining between them. CDR3 in amino acids: CASSLAMGLGNEKLFF. CDR3 nucleotide sequence: TGCGCCAGCAGCTTGGCCATGGGCCTCGGTAATGAAAAACTGTTTTTT.

This sequence joins TRBV29-1 and TRBJ1-4; 7 bases match TRBD1. The CDR3 runs 13 residues. Losses at the gene ends were 6 bases for V and 2 bases for J; bases not matched to a gene: 3. From germline, CDR1 is SQVTM and CDR2 ANQGSEA. The CDR3 nucleotides are TGCAGCGTCGGACAGGTGACTAATGAAAAACTGTTTTTT. As protein: CSVGQVTNEKLFF.

This chain connects TRBV6-5 to TRBJ1-5; D gene unclear. Germline V gene data show CDR1 as MNHEY and CDR2 as SVGAGI. The ends were cut back, 7 bases at V and 8 bases at J, with 15 bases in the middle. The length of the CDR3 is 13 residues. CDR3 sequence: CASTKDGSEPQHF. DNA of the CDR3: TGTGCCAGCACCAAGGACGGGAGTGAGCCCCAGCATTTT.

The count of this clone is one. The chain employs TRBV6-1 and TRBJ2-1, with TRBD2 identical over 9 bases. This CDR3 has 16 amino acids. The V segment lost 4 bases and the J segment 7 bases; nucleotides outside the gene matches: 11. Per germline, CDR1 MNHNS and CDR2 SASEGT. The CDR3 nucleotides read TGTGCCAGCAGTGTAGGCGGCGGGAGGGCCTTAAATGAGCAGTTCTTC. It specifies CASSVGGGRALNEQFF.

This chain joins TRBV30 and TRBJ1-4; no firm D call. The CDR3 runs 11 residues. Germline values: CDR1 GTSNPN, CDR2 SVGIG (reference sequence). The CDR3: CASYQNEKLFF. For the CDR3, the DNA is TGTGCGTCGTACCAAAATGAAAAACTGTTTTTT.

The gene calls are TRBV5-5 and TRBJ1-3; D not certain. This CDR3 region has 13 residues. Germline assignment: CDR1 SGHKS and CDR2 YYEKEE (reference sequence). Trimming pared 0 bases from V and 4 bases from J, leaving 5 bases between. DNA of the CDR3: TGTGCCAGCAGCTTGGCCGGGGGAAACACCATATATTTT. Residues: CASSLAGGNTIYF.

This rearrangement joins TRBV12-1 to TRBJ1-3. TRBV12-1 is termed a pseudogene. The CDR3 has 14 amino acids. CDR3 residues: CASSFVLGGNTIYF. CDR3 nucleotides: TGTGCCAGCAGCTTTGTCTTAGGTGGAAACACCATATATTTT.

V gene TRBV24-1 combines with J gene TRBJ2-7; D ambiguous. V was clipped by 4 bases and J by 4 bases, with 10 bases between them. This CDR3 is 13 amino acids long. The germline V gene has CDR1 KGHDR and CDR2 SFDVKD. In DNA, the CDR3 is TGTGCCACCAGTGACCCAAATCAGTACGAGCAGTACTTC. It yields the protein CATSDPNQYEQYF.